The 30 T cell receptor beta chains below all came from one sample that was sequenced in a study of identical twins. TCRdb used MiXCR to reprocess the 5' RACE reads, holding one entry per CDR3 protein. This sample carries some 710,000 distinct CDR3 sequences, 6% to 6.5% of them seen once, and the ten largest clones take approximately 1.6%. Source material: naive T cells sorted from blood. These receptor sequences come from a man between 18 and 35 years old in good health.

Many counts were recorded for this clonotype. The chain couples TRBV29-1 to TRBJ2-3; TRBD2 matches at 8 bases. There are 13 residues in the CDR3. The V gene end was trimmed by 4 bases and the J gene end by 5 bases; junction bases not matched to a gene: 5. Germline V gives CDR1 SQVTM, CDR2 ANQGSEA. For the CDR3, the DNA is TGCAGCGTTGGACGGGAGGGCAGAGATACGCAGTATTTT. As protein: CSVGREGRDTQYF.

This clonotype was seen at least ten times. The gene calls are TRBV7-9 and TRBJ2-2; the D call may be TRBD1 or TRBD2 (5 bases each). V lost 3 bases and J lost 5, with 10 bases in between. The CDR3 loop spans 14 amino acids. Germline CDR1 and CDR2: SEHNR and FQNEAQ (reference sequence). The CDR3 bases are TGTGCCAGCAGCTTTGGGACGGAGACCGGGGAGCTGTTTTTT. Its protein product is CASSFGTETGELFF.

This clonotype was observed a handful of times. In DNA form, the CDR3 reads TGTGCCAGCAGCACGATCAGGGGGGGAAACCAAGAGACCCAGTACTTC. This gives the protein CASSTIRGGNQETQYF. V is TRBV7-9 and J is TRBJ2-5; D tentatively fits TRBD1 or TRBD2 (7 bases each). The CDR3 is 16 residues long. From germline, CDR1 is SEHNR and CDR2 FQNEAQ (reference sequence). The ends were cut back, 5 bases at V and 0 bases at J, with 16 bases in the middle.

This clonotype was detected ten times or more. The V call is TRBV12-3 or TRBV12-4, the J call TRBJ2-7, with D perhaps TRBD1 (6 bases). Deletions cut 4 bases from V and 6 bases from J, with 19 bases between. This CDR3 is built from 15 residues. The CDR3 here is CASSWPRDKGGEQYF. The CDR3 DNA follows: TGTGCCAGCAGTTGGCCCCGGGACAAAGGGGGCGAGCAGTACTTC.

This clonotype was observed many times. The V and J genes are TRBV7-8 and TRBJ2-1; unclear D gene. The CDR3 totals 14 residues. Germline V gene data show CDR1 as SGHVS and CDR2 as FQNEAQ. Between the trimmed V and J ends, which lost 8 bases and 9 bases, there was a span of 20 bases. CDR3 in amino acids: CASPPRLSPAEQFF. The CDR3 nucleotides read TGTGCCAGCCCCCCGAGACTTTCTCCGGCTGAGCAGTTCTTC.

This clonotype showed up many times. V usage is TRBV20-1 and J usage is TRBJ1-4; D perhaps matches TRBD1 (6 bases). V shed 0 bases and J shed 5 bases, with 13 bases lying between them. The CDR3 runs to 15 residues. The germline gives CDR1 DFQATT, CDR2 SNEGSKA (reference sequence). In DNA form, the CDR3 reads TGCAGTGCTAGAGATTCAGCCAGGGGAAATGAAAAACTGTTTTTT. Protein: CSARDSARGNEKLFF.

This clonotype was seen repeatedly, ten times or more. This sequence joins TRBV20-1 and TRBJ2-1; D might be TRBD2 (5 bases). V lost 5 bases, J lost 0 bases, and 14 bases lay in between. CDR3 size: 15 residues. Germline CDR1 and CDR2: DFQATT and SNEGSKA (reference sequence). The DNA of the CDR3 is TGCAGTGCTCCAGCGGACTCTGTCTCCTACAATGAGCAGTTCTTC. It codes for CSAPADSVSYNEQFF.

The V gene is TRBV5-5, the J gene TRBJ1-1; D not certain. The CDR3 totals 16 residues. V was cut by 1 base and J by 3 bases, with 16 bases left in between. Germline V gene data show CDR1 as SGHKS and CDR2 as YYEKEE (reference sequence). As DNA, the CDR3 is TGTGCCAGCAGCTTGTCGAAGGGCCCCGCGGACACTGAAGCTTTCTTT. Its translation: CASSLSKGPADTEAFF.

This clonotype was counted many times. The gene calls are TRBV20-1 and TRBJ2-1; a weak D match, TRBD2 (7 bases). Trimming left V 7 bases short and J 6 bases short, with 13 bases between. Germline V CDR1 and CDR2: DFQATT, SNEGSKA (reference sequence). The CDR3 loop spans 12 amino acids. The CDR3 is CSVERGGNEQFF. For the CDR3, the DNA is TGCAGTGTGGAGAGGGGGGGCAATGAGCAGTTCTTC.

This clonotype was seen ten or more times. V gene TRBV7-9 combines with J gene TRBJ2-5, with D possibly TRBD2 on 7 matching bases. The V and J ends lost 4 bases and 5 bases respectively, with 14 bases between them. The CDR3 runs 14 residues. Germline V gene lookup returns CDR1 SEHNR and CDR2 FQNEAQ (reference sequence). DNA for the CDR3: TGTGCCAGCAGCTGGGAGGGGGTTCAGGAGACCCAGTACTTC. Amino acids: CASSWEGVQETQYF.

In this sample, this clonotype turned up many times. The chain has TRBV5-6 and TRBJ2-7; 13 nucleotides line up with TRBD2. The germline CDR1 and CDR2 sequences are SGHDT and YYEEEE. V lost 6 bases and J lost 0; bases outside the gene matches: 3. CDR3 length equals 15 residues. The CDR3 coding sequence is TGTGCCAGCAAGGGACTAGCGGGACCCTCCTACGAGCAGTACTTC. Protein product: CASKGLAGPSYEQYF.

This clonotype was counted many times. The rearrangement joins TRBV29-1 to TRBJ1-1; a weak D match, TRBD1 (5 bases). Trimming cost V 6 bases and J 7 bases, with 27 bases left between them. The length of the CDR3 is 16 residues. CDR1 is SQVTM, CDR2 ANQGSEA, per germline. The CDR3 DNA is TGCAGCGTCGGAGGGGTCCGGGACCAAGGGAGGAGTGAAGCTTTCTTT. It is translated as CSVGGVRDQGRSEAFF.

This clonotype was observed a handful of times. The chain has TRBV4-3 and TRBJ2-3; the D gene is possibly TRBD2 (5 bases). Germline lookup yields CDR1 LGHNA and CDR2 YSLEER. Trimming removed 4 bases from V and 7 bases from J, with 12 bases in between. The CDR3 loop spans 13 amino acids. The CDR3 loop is CASSPRTAYTQYF. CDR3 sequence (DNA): TGCGCCAGCAGCCCCCGGACTGCCTATACGCAGTATTTT.

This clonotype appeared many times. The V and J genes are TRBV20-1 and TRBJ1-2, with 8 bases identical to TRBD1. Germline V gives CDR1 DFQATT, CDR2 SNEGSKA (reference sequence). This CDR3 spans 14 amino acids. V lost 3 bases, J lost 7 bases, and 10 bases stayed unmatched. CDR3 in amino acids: CSARGGQVLPGYTF. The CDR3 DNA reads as TGCAGTGCTAGGGGGGGACAGGTACTGCCTGGCTACACCTTC.

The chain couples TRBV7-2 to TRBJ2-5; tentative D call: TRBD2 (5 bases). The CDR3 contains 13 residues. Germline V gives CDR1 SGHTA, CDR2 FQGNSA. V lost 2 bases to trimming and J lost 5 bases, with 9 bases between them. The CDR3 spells CASSLWEMETQYF. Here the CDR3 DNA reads TGTGCCAGCAGCTTATGGGAGATGGAGACCCAGTACTTC.

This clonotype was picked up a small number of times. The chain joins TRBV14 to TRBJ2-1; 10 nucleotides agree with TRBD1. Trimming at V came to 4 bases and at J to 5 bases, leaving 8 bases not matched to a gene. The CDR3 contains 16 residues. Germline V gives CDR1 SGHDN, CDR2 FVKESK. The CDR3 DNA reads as TGTGCCAGCAGCCGAAGACAGGGGGCGGGCCACAATGAGCAGTTCTTC. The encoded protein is CASSRRQGAGHNEQFF.

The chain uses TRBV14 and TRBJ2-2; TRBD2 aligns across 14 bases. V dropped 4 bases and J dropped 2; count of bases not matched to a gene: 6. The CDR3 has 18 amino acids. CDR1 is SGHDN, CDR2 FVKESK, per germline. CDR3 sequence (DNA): TGTGCCAGCAGCCTGGGACTAGCGGGAGAGATCAACACCGGGGAGCTGTTTTTT. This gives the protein CASSLGLAGEINTGELFF.

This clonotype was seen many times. The CDR3 reads CASISTGGSNIQYF. CDR3 DNA: TGTGCCAGCATCTCGACAGGGGGGTCGAACATTCAGTACTTC. The chain is built from TRBV12-3 or TRBV12-4 and TRBJ2-4, with TRBD1 matching over 9 bases. J was trimmed by 7 bases and V by 7 bases; bases with no gene match: 8. The CDR3 spans 14 residues.

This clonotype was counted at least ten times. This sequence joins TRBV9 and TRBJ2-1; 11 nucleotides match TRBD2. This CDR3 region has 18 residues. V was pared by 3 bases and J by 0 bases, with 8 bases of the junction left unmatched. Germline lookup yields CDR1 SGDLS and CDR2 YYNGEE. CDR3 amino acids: CASSGRVSGRASYNEQFF. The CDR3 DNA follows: TGTGCCAGCAGCGGAAGAGTTAGCGGGAGGGCCTCCTACAATGAGCAGTTCTTC. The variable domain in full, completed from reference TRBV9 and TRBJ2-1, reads DSGVTQTPKHLITATGQRVTLRCSPRSGDLSVYWYQQSLDQGLQFLIQYYNGEERAKGNILERFSAQQFPDLHSELNLSSLELGDSALYFCASSGRVSGRASYNEQFFGPGTRLTVL.

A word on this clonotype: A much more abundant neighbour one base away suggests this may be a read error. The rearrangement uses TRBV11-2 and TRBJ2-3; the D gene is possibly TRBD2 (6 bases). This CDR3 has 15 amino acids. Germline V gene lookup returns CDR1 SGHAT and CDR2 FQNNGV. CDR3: CTSSLEVAGTDTQYF. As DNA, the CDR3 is TGTACCAGCAGCTTAGAGGTAGCGGGCACAGATACGCAGTATTTT.

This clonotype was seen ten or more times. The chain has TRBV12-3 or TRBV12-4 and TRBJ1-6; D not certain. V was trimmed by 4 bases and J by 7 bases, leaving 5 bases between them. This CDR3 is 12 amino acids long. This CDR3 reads CASSWLNSPLHF. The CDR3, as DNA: TGTGCCAGCAGTTGGCTGAATTCACCCCTCCACTTT.

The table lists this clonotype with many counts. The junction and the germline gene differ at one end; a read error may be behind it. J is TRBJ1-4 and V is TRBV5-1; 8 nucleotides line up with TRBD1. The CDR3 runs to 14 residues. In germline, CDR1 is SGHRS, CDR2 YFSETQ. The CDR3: CASSPDRANEKLFF. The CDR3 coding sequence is TGTGCCAGCAGCCCGGACAGGGCTAATGAAAAACTGTTTTTT.

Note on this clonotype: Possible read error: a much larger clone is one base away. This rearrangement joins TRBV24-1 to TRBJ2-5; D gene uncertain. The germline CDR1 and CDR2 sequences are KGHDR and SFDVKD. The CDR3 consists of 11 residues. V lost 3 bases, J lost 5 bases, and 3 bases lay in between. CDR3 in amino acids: CATSDMETQYF. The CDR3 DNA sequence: TGTGCCACCAGTGATATGGAGACCCAGTACTTC.

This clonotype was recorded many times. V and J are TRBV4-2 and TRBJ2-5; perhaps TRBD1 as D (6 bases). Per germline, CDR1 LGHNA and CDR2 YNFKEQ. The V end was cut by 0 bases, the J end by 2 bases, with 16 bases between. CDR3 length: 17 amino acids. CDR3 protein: CASSQDYRTEVQETQYF. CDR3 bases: TGTGCCAGCAGCCAAGATTATCGGACAGAAGTTCAAGAGACCCAGTACTTC.

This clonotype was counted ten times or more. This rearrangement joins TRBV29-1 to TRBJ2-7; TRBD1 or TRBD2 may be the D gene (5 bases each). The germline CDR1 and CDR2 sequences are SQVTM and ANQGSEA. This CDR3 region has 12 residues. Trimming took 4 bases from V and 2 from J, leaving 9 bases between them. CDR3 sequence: CSVVGETYEQYV. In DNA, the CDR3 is TGCAGCGTTGTGGGGGAAACCTACGAGCAGTACGTC.

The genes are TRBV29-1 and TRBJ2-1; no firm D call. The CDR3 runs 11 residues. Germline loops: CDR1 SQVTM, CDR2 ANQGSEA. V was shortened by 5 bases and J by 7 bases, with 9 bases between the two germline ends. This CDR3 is CSVPEINEQFF. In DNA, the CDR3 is TGCAGCGTTCCAGAGATTAATGAGCAGTTCTTC.

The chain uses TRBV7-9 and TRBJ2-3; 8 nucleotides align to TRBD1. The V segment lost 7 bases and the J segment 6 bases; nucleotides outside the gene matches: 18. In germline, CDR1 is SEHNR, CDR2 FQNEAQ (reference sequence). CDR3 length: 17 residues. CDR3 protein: CASNLKMGQDRLDTQYF. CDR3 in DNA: TGTGCCAGCAACCTAAAGATGGGACAGGACAGGTTGGATACGCAGTATTTT.

The CDR3 sequence is CSARDATGQQDRRRETQYF. The CDR3 DNA reads TGCAGTGCTAGAGACGCGACCGGTCAGCAAGACCGGCGAAGGGAGACCCAGTACTTC. V gene TRBV20-1 combines with J gene TRBJ2-5; the D is unclear. The CDR3 is made up of 19 amino acids. The germline V and J ends were trimmed by 0 bases and 5 bases, with 28 bases remaining between them. Per germline, CDR1 DFQATT and CDR2 SNEGSKA (reference sequence).

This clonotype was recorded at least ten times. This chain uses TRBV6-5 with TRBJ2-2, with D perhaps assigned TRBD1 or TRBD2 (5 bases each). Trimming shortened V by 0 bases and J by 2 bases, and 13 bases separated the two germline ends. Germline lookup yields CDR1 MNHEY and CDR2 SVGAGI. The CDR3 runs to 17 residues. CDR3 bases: TGTGCCAGCAGTTACTCGTATAGAGGGGTCAACACCGGGGAGCTGTTTTTT. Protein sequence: CASSYSYRGVNTGELFF.

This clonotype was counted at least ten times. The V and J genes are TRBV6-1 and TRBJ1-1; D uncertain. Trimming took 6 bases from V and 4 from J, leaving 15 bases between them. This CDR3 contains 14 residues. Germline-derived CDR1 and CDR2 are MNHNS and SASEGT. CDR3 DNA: TGTGCCAGCAGCCAGCCGGGCGAAGGCACTGAAGCTTTCTTT. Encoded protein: CASSQPGEGTEAFF.